Presented here are 18 T cell receptor beta chains from one specimen sequenced in a study of shared clonotypes between healthy human individuals. Sequencing was performed with immunoSEQ multiplex PCR; in TCRdb, only in-frame clones are kept and a portion is missing. The data show some 700,000 clones, roughly 87% seen once. Sequenced: memory CD8+ T cells from PBMCs. As for subset: CD45RO+ cells pooled with CCR7-negative TemRA cells. The receptors were sampled from a man aged 18 to 30 in good health. Some clones in this sample may be carry-over from other donors' samples.

V and J are TRBV28 and TRBJ2-7, with D possibly TRBD1 on 6 matching bases. The V end was cut by 3 bases, the J end by 6 bases, with 12 bases between. The CDR3 totals 13 residues. The germline V gene has CDR1 MDHEN and CDR2 SYDVKM. The CDR3 region is CASSFRQGSEQYF. As DNA, the CDR3 is TGTGCCAGCAGTTTTAGGCAGGGGTCCGAGCAGTACTTC.

J is TRBJ2-1 and V is TRBV27, with D unresolved. The ends were cut back, 5 bases at V and 7 bases at J, with 18 bases in the middle. Germline CDR1 and CDR2: MNHEY and SMNVEV (reference sequence). The CDR3 runs to 15 residues. The CDR3 protein is CASSPTDNLLNEQFF. The CDR3 DNA reads TGTGCCAGCAGTCCTACTGATAATTTGCTAAATGAGCAGTTCTTC.

The chain combines TRBV9 with TRBJ2-2; no firm D call. The CDR3 is 15 amino acids. V was cut by 6 bases and J by 2 bases, with 14 bases left in between. Germline assignment: CDR1 SGDLS and CDR2 YYNGEE. In DNA form, the CDR3 reads TGTGCCAGCACTCCCCCCGGCGCTAACACCGGGGAGCTGTTTTTT. This codes for CASTPPGANTGELFF.

The chain is built from TRBV5-1 and TRBJ1-4; 8 positions agree with TRBD1. J was trimmed by 0 bases and V by 0 bases; bases with no gene match: 4. Germline V gene lookup returns CDR1 SGHRS and CDR2 YFSETQ. The CDR3 contains 17 residues. The CDR3 spells CASSLDQGAATNEKLFF. The DNA for the CDR3 is TGCGCCAGCAGCTTGGATCAGGGGGCAGCAACTAATGAAAAACTGTTTTTT.

The V gene is TRBV11-2, the J gene TRBJ2-1; 9 bases fit TRBD2. The CDR3 extends over 17 amino acids. Germline V gene data show CDR1 as SGHAT and CDR2 as FQNNGV. V was pared by 0 bases and J by 7 bases, with 10 bases of the junction left unmatched. In DNA form, the CDR3 reads TGTGCCAGCAGCTTAGACCCGTTGCGGGAGGGAGGAAATGAGCAGTTCTTC. It encodes CASSLDPLREGGNEQFF.

The V and J genes are TRBV6-5 and TRBJ2-7; the D call may be TRBD1 or TRBD2 (5 bases each). CDR1 is MNHEY, CDR2 SVGAGI, per germline. With 8 bases removed from V and 3 bases from J, the gap between germline ends came to 17 bases. The CDR3 contains 14 residues. The CDR3 region has the DNA TGTGCCAGCGCTACCACCGGGACCGGCTACGAGCAGTACTTC. The encoded protein is CASATTGTGYEQYF.

The chain has TRBV29-1 and TRBJ2-7; D tentatively fits TRBD1 or TRBD2 (5 bases each). The CDR3 has 14 amino acids. V lost 2 bases to trimming and J lost 0 bases, with 11 bases between them. Germline values: CDR1 SQVTM, CDR2 ANQGSEA. The CDR3 sequence is CSVENRGPSYEQYF. DNA of the CDR3: TGCAGCGTTGAAAACCGGGGCCCCTCCTACGAGCAGTACTTC.

CDR3 coding DNA: TGCGCCAGCAGCCAGGGGGGAAGGGCCGGGGAGCTGTTTTTT. This codes for CASSQGGRAGELFF. This chain connects TRBV4-1 to TRBJ2-2; TRBD2 is a possible D gene (6 bases). This CDR3 is 14 amino acids long. Germline V gives CDR1 MGHRA, CDR2 YSYEKL. V lost 3 bases, J lost 6 bases, and 11 bases lay in between.

CDR3 region: CASPTPGGLNTEAFF. Here the CDR3 DNA reads TGTGCCAGCCCTACTCCAGGGGGCCTGAACACTGAAGCTTTCTTT. The chain combines TRBV28 with TRBJ1-1, with 8 bases matching TRBD1. J lost 0 bases, V lost 8 bases, and 8 bases had no gene match. The germline V gene has CDR1 MDHEN and CDR2 SYDVKM. The CDR3 sequence is 15 residues long.

This clone occurred once. The chain carries TRBV6-1 and TRBJ1-5; maybe TRBD1 (5 bases). V lost 2 bases, J lost 0 bases, and 11 bases lay in between. Germline CDR1 and CDR2: MNHNS and SASEGT. The CDR3 consists of 16 residues. This CDR3 reads CASSERGGFSNQPQHF. For the CDR3, the DNA is TGTGCCAGCAGTGAAAGGGGTGGCTTTAGCAATCAGCCCCAGCATTTT.

The chain employs TRBV7-9 and TRBJ1-5, with a tentative D call TRBD1 (6 bases). The germline gives CDR1 SEHNR, CDR2 FQNEAQ (reference sequence). This CDR3 region has 13 residues. Trimming took 5 bases from V and 5 from J, leaving 10 bases between them. The CDR3: CASSPRTDQPQHF. The DNA of the CDR3 is TGTGCCAGCAGCCCCCGGACAGATCAGCCCCAGCATTTT.

This clone has more than one count but fewer than ten. The rearrangement joins TRBV10-3 to TRBJ2-1; D gene unclear. Trimming took off 0 bases at V and 4 bases at J, with 16 bases between the two ends. Germline CDR1 reads ENHRY; CDR2 reads SYGVKD. The CDR3 has 17 amino acids. CDR3 amino acids: CAISESQRAGPYNEQFF. The CDR3 nucleotides read TGTGCCATCAGTGAGTCTCAAAGGGCCGGTCCGTACAATGAGCAGTTCTTC.

The chain employs TRBV11-2 and TRBJ2-5; D might be TRBD1 (6 bases). The germline V gene has CDR1 SGHAT and CDR2 FQNNGV. V was cut by 5 bases and J by 1 base, with 14 bases left in between. This CDR3 is 15 amino acids long. The CDR3 bases are TGTGCCAGCAGCAGTAGAACGGACAGCCAAGAGACCCAGTACTTC. It yields the protein CASSSRTDSQETQYF.

The chain has TRBV10-3 and TRBJ1-2; possibly TRBD1 for D (5 bases). Germline CDR1 is ENHRY and CDR2 is SYGVKD. The CDR3 spans 12 residues. Trimming shortened V by 6 bases and J by 4 bases, and 9 bases separated the two germline ends. The CDR3, as DNA: TGTGCCATCAGGGACACCATCTATGGCTACACCTTC. Translated: CAIRDTIYGYTF.

The chain is built from TRBV4-1 and TRBJ2-4; possible D gene TRBD1, 5 bases. CDR3 length: 14 amino acids. Germline loops: CDR1 MGHRA, CDR2 YSYEKL. Trimming shortened V by 0 bases and J by 9 bases, and 12 bases separated the two germline ends. The CDR3 nucleotides are TGCGCCAGCAGCCAAGATCCCAGGGTCAGCATTCAGTACTTC. This gives the protein CASSQDPRVSIQYF.

This clone occurred once. The chain uses TRBV7-6 and TRBJ2-7; TRBD2 matches at 9 bases. V shed 0 bases and J 2 bases; nucleotides not matched to a gene: 8. From germline, CDR1 is SGHVS and CDR2 FNYEAQ. This CDR3 contains 17 residues. The CDR3 sequence: CASSLAAGSGSPYEQYF. In DNA, the CDR3 is TGTGCCAGCAGCTTAGCGGCGGGTAGCGGGAGCCCCTACGAGCAGTACTTC.

This chain joins TRBV10-3 and TRBJ2-7; D is undetermined. Trimming removed 0 bases from V and 7 bases from J, with 10 bases in between. From germline, CDR1 is ENHRY and CDR2 SYGVKD. The CDR3 contains 13 residues. CDR3 sequence reads: CAISESVPGEQYF. Here the CDR3 DNA reads TGTGCCATCAGTGAGTCGGTGCCTGGTGAGCAGTACTTC.

The J gene is TRBJ2-7, the V gene TRBV7-9; 8 bases align to TRBD2. This CDR3 is built from 16 residues. Germline V gives CDR1 SEHNR, CDR2 FQNEAQ (reference sequence). The V gene end was trimmed by 4 bases and the J gene end by 5 bases; junction bases not matched to a gene: 13. The CDR3 loop is CASSSFLREGPNEQYF. The CDR3 nucleotides read TGTGCCAGCAGCTCATTCCTTCGGGAGGGCCCCAACGAGCAGTACTTC.